The clone carrying this TCR beta chain was observed many times. The data belong to a study of T cell repertoires in cytomegalovirus infection. The V gene's germline CDR1 is SEHNR and CDR2 FQNEAQ (reference sequence). This CDR3 has 17 amino acids. Trimming at V came to 5 bases and at J to 3 bases, leaving 16 bases not matched to a gene. TCRdb called the reads again in MiXCR, with one record for every CDR3 protein. The sample lists some 180,000 distinct CDR3 sequences, about 21% occurring once. Sequencing was performed on PBMCs. The sequence derives from a human donor in good health (CMV status not recorded). Some clones in this sample may be carry-over from other donors' samples. The chain recombines TRBV7-9 with TRBJ2-7, with 7 positions matching TRBD2. The CDR3 loop reads CASSPGQRGNTDYEQYF. CDR3 DNA sequence: TGTGCCAGCAGCCCCGGGCAGCGGGGAAATACGGACTACGAGCAGTACTTC.